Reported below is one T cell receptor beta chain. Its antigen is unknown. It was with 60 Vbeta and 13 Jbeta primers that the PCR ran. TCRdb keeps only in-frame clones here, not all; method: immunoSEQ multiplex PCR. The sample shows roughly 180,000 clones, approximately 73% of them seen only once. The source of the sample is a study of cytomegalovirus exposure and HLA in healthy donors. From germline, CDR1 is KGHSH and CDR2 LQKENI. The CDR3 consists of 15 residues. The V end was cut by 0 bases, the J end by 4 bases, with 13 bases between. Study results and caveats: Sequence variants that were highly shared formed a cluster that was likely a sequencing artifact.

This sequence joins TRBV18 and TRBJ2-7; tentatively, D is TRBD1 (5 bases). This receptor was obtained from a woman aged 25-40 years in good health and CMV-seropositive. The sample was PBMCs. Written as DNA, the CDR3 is TGTGCCAGCTCACCACCACAGGCAACTTATTACGAGCAGTACTTC. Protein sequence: CASSPPQATYYEQYF.